This TCR delta chain was sequenced for a study of gamma-delta T cells after stem cell transplantation. TCRdb fed the RT-PCR reads into CATT to redo clone calling. The table includes roughly 3,000 delta-chain clones, around 3.3% detected once. This clone has just a few counts. A far larger clone is a single base away, which makes a read error likely. Other nucleotide sequences in the sample specify the same CDR3. Sequenced sample: gamma-delta T cells. The clonotype comes from a human donor. It is not recorded whose cells these are; they may come from a transplant donor.

Written as DNA, the CDR3 is TGTGCCTGTGACACGGTTGGGGGATCATCGAGCTCCTGGGACACCCGACAGATGTTTTTC. Amino acids: CACDTVGGSSSSWDTRQMFF. The chain uses TRDV2 and TRDJ3, with 8 bases that match TRDD3. V shed 1 base and J 0 bases; nucleotides not matched to a gene: 10. CDR3 length equals 20 residues. The V gene's germline CDR1 is GEAIGNYY and CDR2 EKD.